One and the same sample provided the 5 T cell receptor beta chains below, sequenced in a study of Tregs in tolerant kidney transplant recipients. Their antigens remain unidentified. The assay was immunoSEQ multiplex PCR, and TCRdb's table has in-frame clones only and misses some. The data show about 44,000 clones, 95% to 96% seen once. The sequenced sample was Tregs from blood cultured with allogeneic cells. The receptor source for this set is a human donor in good health.

The chain joins TRBV14 to TRBJ1-2; a possible D gene is TRBD1 (5 bases). CDR3 length equals 15 residues. Trimming left V 4 bases short and J 6 bases short, with 18 bases between. In germline, CDR1 is SGHDN, CDR2 FVKESK. In DNA form, the CDR3 reads TGTGCCAGCAGCCTACTGACCAGGGAAGGGAATGGCTACACCTTC. Encoded protein: CASSLLTREGNGYTF. Filled out from reference TRBV14 and TRBJ1-2, the complete variable domain reads EAGVTQFPSHSVIEKGQTVTLRCDPISGHDNLYWYRRVMGKEIKFLLHFVKESKQDESGMPNNRFLAERTGGTYSTLKVQPAELEDSGVYFCASSLLTREGNGYTFGSGTRLTVV.

CDR3 sequence reads: CASSLVSPTGHPGELFF. The CDR3 bases are TGCGCCAGCAGCTTGGTATCACCGACAGGACATCCCGGGGAGCTGTTTTTT. V and J are TRBV5-1 and TRBJ2-2; TRBD1 is a possible D gene (6 bases). CDR1 and CDR2 (germline): SGHRS, YFSETQ. This CDR3 is built from 17 residues. V dropped 0 bases and J dropped 6 bases, with 18 bases sitting between them.

The chain recombines TRBV11-2 with TRBJ1-1; D remains unclear. The CDR3 totals 13 residues. V lost 5 bases, J lost 1 base, and 8 bases lay in between. The germline V gene encodes CDR1 SGHAT and CDR2 FQNNGV. The CDR3 region has the DNA TGTGCCAGCAGCCAGACACAGAACACTGAAGCTTTCTTT. It encodes CASSQTQNTEAFF. Complete variable domain (other parts from reference TRBV11-2 and TRBJ1-1): EAGVAQSPRYKIIEKRQSVAFWCNPISGHATLYWYQQILGQGPKLLIQFQNNGVVDDSQLPKDRFSAERLKGVDSTLKIQPAKLEDSAVYLCASSQTQNTEAFFGQGTRLTVV.

V usage is TRBV29-1 and J usage is TRBJ2-1, with D possibly matching TRBD1 (6 bases). In germline, CDR1 is SQVTM, CDR2 ANQGSEA. The germline V and J ends were trimmed by 0 bases and 8 bases, with 14 bases remaining between them. This CDR3 comprises 14 residues. This CDR3 reads CSVEDRDTVDEQFF. CDR3 in DNA: TGCAGCGTTGAAGATCGGGACACAGTTGATGAGCAGTTCTTC.

The V call is TRBV11-2, the J call TRBJ2-1; D unclear. Germline V lookup: CDR1 SGHAT, CDR2 FQNNGV. The CDR3 length is 13 residues. Trimming took 1 base from V and 7 from J, leaving 8 bases between them. The CDR3 sequence is CASSLAYGNEQFF. In DNA, the CDR3 is TGTGCCAGCAGCTTAGCGTACGGGAATGAGCAGTTCTTC.